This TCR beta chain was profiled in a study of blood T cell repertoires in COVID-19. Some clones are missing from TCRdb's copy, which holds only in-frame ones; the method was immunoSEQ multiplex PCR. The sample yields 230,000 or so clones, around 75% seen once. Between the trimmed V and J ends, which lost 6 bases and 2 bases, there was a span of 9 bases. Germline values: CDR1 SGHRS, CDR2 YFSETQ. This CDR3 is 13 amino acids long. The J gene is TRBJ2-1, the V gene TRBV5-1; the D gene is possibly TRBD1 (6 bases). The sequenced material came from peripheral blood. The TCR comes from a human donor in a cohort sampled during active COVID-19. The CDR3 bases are TGCGCCAGCACACAGGGTGCCTACAATGAGCAGTTCTTC. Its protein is CASTQGAYNEQFF. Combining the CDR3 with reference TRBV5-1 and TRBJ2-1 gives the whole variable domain KAGVTQTPRYLIKTRGQQVTLSCSPISGHRSVSWYQQTPGQGLQFLFEYFSETQRNKGNFPGRFSGRQFSNSRSEMNVSTLELGDSALYLCASTQGAYNEQFFGPGTRLTVL.